The sequence of this TCR beta chain was determined in a study of neurological immune-mediated disorders. Notes on this clonotype: The junction departs from germline at one end; a sequencing error may be responsible.

TCRdb redid the calling of the 5' RACE reads with MiXCR, one entry per CDR3 protein. Here the sample spans approximately 100,000 distinct CDR3 sequences, roughly 3.5% being singletons. This receptor was obtained from a woman under 30 with multiple sclerosis. Sequencing used PBMCs.

The CDR3 region is CASSEAVGEESF. CDR3 nucleotide sequence: TGTGCCAGCAGTGAAGCGGTCGGTGAGGAATCGTTC. This rearrangement joins TRBV6-1 to TRBJ1-2; D gene uncertain. Germline lookup yields CDR1 MNHNS and CDR2 SASEGT. This CDR3 contains 12 residues.